The clone carrying this T cell receptor beta chain was counted at least ten times. As to time point: longitudinal time-point 1 (baseline). TCRdb passed the 5' RACE reads through MiXCR, listing each CDR3 protein once. In the table there are tens of thousands of distinct CDR3 sequences, 9.5% to 13% of which are singletons. This entry is derived from a study of neurological immune-mediated disorders. The CDR3 is 15 residues long. The trim removed 6 bases at V and 4 bases at J, leaving 8 bases unmatched. The chain carries TRBV12-3 or TRBV12-4 and TRBJ2-1; TRBD2 aligns across 8 bases. This TCR was recovered from a man younger than 40 in good health. Sequenced: PBMCs. The CDR3 DNA sequence: TGTGCCAGCAGACCGAGCGGGAGAGGGTACAATGAGCAGTTCTTC. This sequence encodes CASRPSGRGYNEQFF.